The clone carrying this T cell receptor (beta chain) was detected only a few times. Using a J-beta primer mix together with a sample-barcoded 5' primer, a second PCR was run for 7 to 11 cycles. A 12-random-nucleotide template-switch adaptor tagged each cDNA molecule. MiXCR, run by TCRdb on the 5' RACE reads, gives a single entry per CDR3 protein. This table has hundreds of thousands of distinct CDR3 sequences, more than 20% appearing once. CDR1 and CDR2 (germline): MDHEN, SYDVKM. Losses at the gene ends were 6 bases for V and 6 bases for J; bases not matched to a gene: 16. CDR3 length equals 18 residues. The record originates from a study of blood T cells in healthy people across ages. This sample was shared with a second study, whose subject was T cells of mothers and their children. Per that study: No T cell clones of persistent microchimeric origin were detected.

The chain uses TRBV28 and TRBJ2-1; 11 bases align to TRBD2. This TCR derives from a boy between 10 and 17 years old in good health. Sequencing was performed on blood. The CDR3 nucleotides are TGTGCCAGCAGCAAGGGTTATAGCGGGAGGGCCCTCATCAATGAGCAGTTCTTC. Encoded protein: CASSKGYSGRALINEQFF.